These 27 T cell receptor beta chains came from one sample sequenced in a study of OX40 agonist ivuxolimab in advanced cancers. Using immunoSEQ multiplex PCR, the repertoire was profiled, and TCRdb retains in-frame clones only, with some absent. The data hold tens of thousands of clones, with about 87% observed a single time. Material: CD4+ or CD8+ T cells sorted from blood, obtained in a trial of the OX40 agonist ivuxolimab. These receptors were obtained from an adult with an advanced solid tumor such as melanoma, head and neck, liver or kidney cancer.

This clone was detected a few times. The V call is TRBV29-1, the J call TRBJ1-2; D may be TRBD1 (5 bases). CDR1 is SQVTM, CDR2 ANQGSEA, per germline. The germline V and J ends were trimmed by 3 bases and 4 bases, with 12 bases remaining between them. This CDR3 spans 13 amino acids. The CDR3 bases are TGCAGCGTTGATCCAGGGACCTCCTATGGCTACACCTTC. It yields the protein CSVDPGTSYGYTF.

The chain joins TRBV11-2 to TRBJ2-3; 9 positions agree with TRBD2. CDR3 size: 16 residues. With V trimmed by 6 bases and J by 2 bases, 9 bases remained unmatched. Germline loops: CDR1 SGHAT, CDR2 FQNNGV. The CDR3 region is CASRDERGAYTDTQYF. The CDR3 DNA follows: TGTGCCAGCAGGGACGAGCGGGGGGCCTACACAGATACGCAGTATTTT.

CDR3 amino acids: CASSQEFGGAARRETQYF. CDR3 bases: TGCGCCAGCAGCCAAGAGTTCGGCGGCGCGGCGCGGCGGGAGACCCAGTACTTC. The chain uses TRBV4-1 and TRBJ2-5; D gene unclear. The CDR3 has 18 amino acids. Trimming removed 0 bases at V and 5 bases at J, with 22 bases between. Germline V CDR1 and CDR2: MGHRA, YSYEKL.

The chain carries TRBV6-5 and TRBJ2-7, with D uncertain. This CDR3 is built from 12 residues. Germline assignment: CDR1 MNHEY and CDR2 SVGAGI. Between the trimmed V and J ends, which lost 5 bases and 4 bases, there was a span of 9 bases. The CDR3 here is CASSGPVYEQYF. CDR3 in DNA: TGTGCCAGCAGTGGCCCGGTGTACGAGCAGTACTTC.

The rearrangement links TRBV14 to TRBJ2-1; D is undetermined. The V gene lost 3 bases and the J gene lost 0 bases, with 3 bases spanning the gap. The CDR3 has 13 residues. In germline, CDR1 is SGHDN, CDR2 FVKESK. For the CDR3, the DNA is TGTGCCAGCAGCCAGACCTCCTACAATGAGCAGTTCTTC. Translation: CASSQTSYNEQFF.

This clone is a singleton in its sample. The chain carries TRBV6-5 and TRBJ2-1; D is possibly TRBD1 (6 bases). The CDR3 length is 13 residues. Per the germline V gene, CDR1 is MNHEY and CDR2 is SVGAGI. Trimming pared 2 bases from V and 7 bases from J, leaving 9 bases between. The CDR3 loop is CASSYGQKNEQFF. As DNA, the CDR3 is TGTGCCAGCAGTTACGGACAGAAGAATGAGCAGTTCTTC.

The chain links TRBV25-1 to TRBJ1-3, with D maybe TRBD1 (6 bases). This CDR3 has 15 residues. Trimming took 3 bases from V and 0 from J, leaving 9 bases between them. Germline CDR1 reads MGHDK; CDR2 reads SYGVNS. Here the CDR3 DNA reads TGTGCCAGCAGTGATACAGGGATCTCTGGAAACACCATATATTTT. It codes for CASSDTGISGNTIYF. The full variable domain, completed using reference TRBV25-1 and TRBJ1-3, is EADIYQTPRYLVIGTGKKITLECSQTMGHDKMYWYQQDPGMELHLIHYSYGVNSTEKGDLSSESTVSRIRTEHFPLTLESARPSHTSQYLCASSDTGISGNTIYFGEGSWLTVV.

This chain links TRBV11-3 with TRBJ1-1; perhaps TRBD1 as D (5 bases). Germline V lookup: CDR1 SGHNT, CDR2 YENEEA. CDR3 size: 14 residues. V lost 5 bases, J lost 1 base, and 11 bases lay in between. The CDR3 region has the DNA TGTGCCAGCAGCCGGGACGGGGGGAACACTGAAGCTTTCTTT. Translating gives CASSRDGGNTEAFF.

As regards this clone: The conserved phenylalanine or tryptophan normally closing the CDR3 is absent here, so this likely arose from a read error. The rearrangement uses TRBV5-1 and TRBJ1-2; 7 bases line up with TRBD1. The V segment lost 6 bases and the J segment 6 bases; nucleotides outside the gene matches: 8. CDR3 size: 13 residues. Germline loops: CDR1 SGHRS, CDR2 YFSETQ. Here the CDR3 reads CASTAQGDDGYTL. The CDR3 DNA is TGCGCCAGCACCGCTCAGGGGGATGATGGCTACACCCTC.

This clone was seen more than once but under ten times. J is TRBJ1-5 and V is TRBV11-2; 9 bases map to TRBD1. Germline V gives CDR1 SGHAT, CDR2 FQNNGV. J gave up 6 bases and V 4 bases, and 4 bases lay outside the gene matches. This CDR3 comprises 14 residues. The CDR3 DNA reads as TGTGCCAGCAGCTCTGGACAGGGGATTCAGCCCCAGCATTTT. Its translation is CASSSGQGIQPQHF.

The CDR3 loop is CASSYSSNFYGYTF. Written as DNA, the CDR3 is TGTGCCAGCAGTTACTCGAGCAACTTCTATGGCTACACCTTC. The rearrangement links TRBV6-5 to TRBJ1-2; D is uncertain. Trimming pared 0 bases from V and 4 bases from J, leaving 9 bases between. CDR1 and CDR2 from the germline V gene are MNHEY and SVGAGI. The CDR3 sequence is 14 residues long.

The gene calls are TRBV9 and TRBJ1-3; no firm D call. V lost 0 bases to trimming and J lost 0 bases, with 10 bases between them. Germline V gene lookup returns CDR1 SGDLS and CDR2 YYNGEE. This CDR3 region has 16 residues. DNA of the CDR3: TGTGCCAGCAGCGTAGATTCAGTGAACTCTGGAAACACCATATATTTT. It translates to CASSVDSVNSGNTIYF.

V usage is TRBV7-3 and J usage is TRBJ2-5; unclear D gene. The CDR3 contains 13 residues. V lost 6 bases to trimming and J lost 2 bases, with 10 bases between them. Germline V lookup: CDR1 SGHTA, CDR2 FQGTGA. Here the CDR3 DNA reads TGTGCCAGCAGTCGGAATTCGCAAGAGACCCAGTACTTC. Protein: CASSRNSQETQYF. Using reference TRBV7-3 and TRBJ2-5 for the parts outside the CDR3, the full variable domain is GAGVSQTPSNKVTEKGKYVELRCDPISGHTALYWYRQSLGQGPEFLIYFQGTGAADDSGLPNDRFFAVRPEGSVSTLKIQRTERGDSAVYLCASSRNSQETQYFGPGTRLLVL.

V gene TRBV6-1 combines with J gene TRBJ1-5; a weak D match, TRBD1 (6 bases). The CDR3 runs to 14 residues. Trimming took off 6 bases at V and 7 bases at J, with 16 bases between the two ends. The V gene's germline CDR1 is MNHNS and CDR2 SASEGT. CDR3 in amino acids: CASRATGTGQPQHF. The CDR3 DNA reads TGTGCCAGCAGAGCCACAGGGACGGGGCAGCCCCAGCATTTT.

The J gene is TRBJ1-2, the V gene TRBV5-6; 10 bases match TRBD1. CDR3 length: 15 residues. The V gene's germline CDR1 is SGHDT and CDR2 YYEEEE. Trimming removed 1 base from V and 4 bases from J; junction bases left unmatched: 4. The CDR3 nucleotides read TGTGCCAGCAGCTTGAGGGACAGGGGCCCCTATGGCTACACCTTC. This gives the protein CASSLRDRGPYGYTF.

The rearrangement links TRBV7-8 to TRBJ2-1; TRBD2 might be the D (6 bases). The length of the CDR3 is 14 residues. CDR1 SGHVS and CDR2 FQNEAQ come from the germline V gene. V shed 5 bases and J shed 3 bases, with 11 bases lying between them. CDR3 in DNA: TGTGCCAGCAGCCCCCGGCGGGACTACAATGAGCAGTTCTTC. This encodes CASSPRRDYNEQFF. Using reference TRBV7-8 and TRBJ2-1 for the parts outside the CDR3, the full variable domain is GAGVSQSPRYKVAKRGQDVALRCDPISGHVSLFWYQQALGQGPEFLTYFQNEAQLDKSGLPSDRFFAERPEGSVSTLKIQRTQQEDSAVYLCASSPRRDYNEQFFGPGTRLTVL.

This rearrangement joins TRBV5-1 to TRBJ2-3; possibly TRBD1 for D (6 bases). Trimming took off 7 bases at V and 0 bases at J, with 18 bases between the two ends. The CDR3 runs 16 residues. Germline values: CDR1 SGHRS, CDR2 YFSETQ. The CDR3: CASRAEAGASTDTQYF. The CDR3 coding sequence is TGCGCCAGCCGGGCAGAGGCAGGGGCCAGCACAGATACGCAGTATTTT.

In this sample, this clone turned up once. The identical CDR3 is also encoded by other nucleotide sequences in the sample. The gene calls are TRBV5-1 and TRBJ1-4; 8 nucleotides agree with TRBD1. CDR3 size: 14 residues. Germline values: CDR1 SGHRS, CDR2 YFSETQ. V shed 4 bases and J 4 bases; nucleotides not matched to a gene: 3. DNA for the CDR3: TGCGCCAGCAGCCGGACAGGGCTTAATGAAAAACTGTTTTTT. Translated: CASSRTGLNEKLFF.

This clone was detected only once. This sequence joins TRBV30 and TRBJ2-3, with D possibly being TRBD1 (6 bases). Germline V gene lookup returns CDR1 GTSNPN and CDR2 SVGIG (reference sequence). With 0 bases removed from V and 4 bases from J, the gap between germline ends came to 14 bases. This CDR3 region has 15 residues. CDR3 protein: CAWSVRGISSDTQYF. Here the CDR3 DNA reads TGTGCCTGGAGTGTTAGGGGGATTAGTTCAGATACGCAGTATTTT.

J is TRBJ1-2 and V is TRBV2; 8 nucleotides align to TRBD1. The CDR3 has 14 amino acids. J lost 1 base, V lost 6 bases, and 4 bases had no gene match. Germline V lookup: CDR1 SNHLY, CDR2 FYNNEI. The CDR3 DNA follows: TGTGCCAGCAGAAAGACAGGGGATAACTATGGCTACACCTTC. It yields the protein CASRKTGDNYGYTF.

This clone was picked up one time. This chain joins TRBV7-6 and TRBJ2-5; the match to TRBD2 covers 14 bases. Germline V gene lookup returns CDR1 SGHVS and CDR2 FNYEAQ. The CDR3 has 19 amino acids. V lost 0 bases, J lost 0 bases, and 6 bases stayed unmatched. The DNA for the CDR3 is TGTGCCAGCAGCTTAGCACGGACTAGCGGGGGGACCGACCAAGAGACCCAGTACTTC. Its translation is CASSLARTSGGTDQETQYF.

The chain has TRBV6-5 and TRBJ1-1, with D possibly being TRBD1 (6 bases). V gave up 7 bases and J gave up 3 bases, with 12 bases separating them. The germline V gene encodes CDR1 MNHEY and CDR2 SVGAGI. The CDR3 extends over 13 amino acids. The CDR3 is CASNKDSYTEAFF. The CDR3 region has the DNA TGTGCCAGCAACAAGGACAGCTACACTGAAGCTTTCTTT.

This chain links TRBV5-4 with TRBJ2-3, with 14 nucleotides matching TRBD2. The CDR3 has 16 residues. In germline, CDR1 is SGHNT, CDR2 YYREEE (reference sequence). After removal of 4 bases from V and 11 bases from J, the junction contained 12 bases not matched to a gene. In nucleotides, the CDR3 is TGTGCCAGCAGCACGGGACTAGCGGGGGATAGGGATGGGCAGTATTTT. As protein: CASSTGLAGDRDGQYF. Combining the CDR3 with reference TRBV5-4 and TRBJ2-3 gives the whole variable domain ETGVTQSPTHLIKTRGQQVTLRCSSQSGHNTVSWYQQALGQGPQFIFQYYREEENGRGNFPPRFSGLQFPNYSSELNVNALELDDSALYLCASSTGLAGDRDGQYFGPGTRLTVL.

This clone came up once. The chain recombines TRBV4-2 with TRBJ2-7; tentatively, D is TRBD1 or TRBD2 (5 bases each). Looked up from germline, CDR1 is LGHNA and CDR2 is YNFKEQ. The CDR3 is 14 amino acids. V lost 1 base to trimming and J lost 4 bases, with 11 bases between them. The CDR3 DNA reads as TGTGCCAGCAGCCAAGTGGGTGGGGGTTACGAGCAGTACTTC. This sequence encodes CASSQVGGGYEQYF.

The chain links TRBV5-4 to TRBJ2-1; D perhaps matches TRBD1 (5 bases). The CDR3 spans 15 residues. Germline V gene sequence: CDR1 SGHNT, CDR2 YYREEE (reference sequence). Deletions cut 2 bases from V and 0 bases from J, with 9 bases between. CDR3: CASSFYTGSYNEQFF. CDR3 bases: TGTGCCAGCAGCTTTTACACAGGCTCCTACAATGAGCAGTTCTTC.

This chain uses TRBV6-5 with TRBJ2-7; no firm D call. The CDR3 is 13 residues long. Germline V CDR1 and CDR2: MNHEY, SVGAGI. V dropped 0 bases and J dropped 3 bases, with 6 bases sitting between them. The CDR3, as DNA: TGTGCCAGCAGTTACTCGGAACGCTACGAGCAGTACTTC. Protein sequence: CASSYSERYEQYF.

The rearrangement joins TRBV7-6 to TRBJ2-5; D uncertain. The V gene's germline CDR1 is SGHVS and CDR2 FNYEAQ. This CDR3 contains 11 residues. Trimming shortened V by 1 base and J by 6 bases, and 3 bases separated the two germline ends. CDR3 nucleotide sequence: TGTGCCAGCAGCTTAGAGCAGACCCAGTACTTC. It translates to CASSLEQTQYF.